The 6 T cell receptor beta chains reported below all come from one sample, sequenced in a study of graft-versus-host responses after intestinal transplantation (dated by TCRdb to the early 2020s). Antigen specificity for these receptors is unknown. Preparation of the library involved the immunoSEQ multiplex PCR assay. As stored in TCRdb, this immuneACCESS dataset retains in-frame rearrangements with V and J assigned. A fraction of the clones does not appear; measured against another copy, unresolved V genes explain less than half of the discrepancy, and the remainder lacks a known reason. The sample records around 70,000 clones, 70% to 90% of which are singletons. Roughly 2.5% of the sample comes from the top ten. The time point label of this sample denotes: cells obtained before transplantation from donor or recipient. The input for sequencing was unstimulated CD8+ T cells sorted from spleen or lymph node cells, taken before intestinal transplant. These TCRs come from a human donor who received an intestinal transplant.

The rearrangement joins TRBV4-1 to TRBJ2-1; 11 bases match TRBD2. The CDR3 consists of 19 residues. V lost 3 bases and J lost 4; bases outside the gene matches: 14. CDR1 and CDR2 from the germline V gene are MGHRA and YSYEKL. CDR3 protein: CASSHPGGLTSGVYNEQFF. DNA of the CDR3: TGCGCCAGCAGCCACCCGGGAGGTCTGACTAGCGGGGTTTACAATGAGCAGTTCTTC.

The rearrangement uses TRBV10-1 and TRBJ2-5, with a weak D call TRBD1 (6 bases). The CDR3 contains 15 residues. CDR1 is WNHNN, CDR2 SYGVQD, per germline (reference sequence). V lost 0 bases to trimming and J lost 5 bases, with 13 bases between them. The CDR3 here is CASSESGGYPETQYF. The CDR3 bases are TGCGCCAGCAGTGAGTCAGGGGGTTATCCGGAGACCCAGTACTTC.

J is TRBJ1-1 and V is TRBV28; 7 nucleotides align to TRBD1. Germline-derived CDR1 and CDR2 are MDHEN and SYDVKM. The V and J ends lost 5 bases and 4 bases, in that order; junction bases with no gene match: 13. The length of the CDR3 is 16 residues. As DNA, the CDR3 is TGTGCCAGCAGTCCTCTAGACAGGGAGGATGCCACTGAAGCTTTCTTT. Its translation is CASSPLDREDATEAFF.

The chain couples TRBV27 to TRBJ2-3; 7 nucleotides agree with TRBD2. Germline lookup yields CDR1 MNHEY and CDR2 SMNVEV (reference sequence). V lost 2 bases to trimming and J lost 2 bases; unmatched junction nucleotides: 1. The CDR3 covers 14 residues. CDR3: CASSLAGVTDTQYF. CDR3 bases: TGTGCCAGCAGTTTAGCGGGGGTCACAGATACGCAGTATTTT.

The chain recombines TRBV9 with TRBJ2-5, with D unclear. Trimming removed 0 bases from V and 3 bases from J, with 12 bases in between. Germline assignment: CDR1 SGDLS and CDR2 YYNGEE. The CDR3 runs 15 residues. CDR3 nucleotide sequence: TGTGCCAGCAGCGTAGGTTGGAGCGAGGAAGAGACCCAGTACTTC. As protein: CASSVGWSEEETQYF.

This clone has just one count. This sequence joins TRBV4-1 and TRBJ1-2; D is uncertain. The CDR3 sequence is 13 residues long. V was cut by 4 bases and J by 7 bases, with 13 bases left in between. CDR1 MGHRA and CDR2 YSYEKL come from the germline V gene. The CDR3 spells CASSLGPEGGYTF. CDR3 bases: TGCGCCAGCAGCCTGGGCCCCGAGGGTGGCTACACCTTC.